The 30 T cell receptor beta chains below all came from one sample that was sequenced in a study of shared clonotypes between healthy human individuals. TCRdb's copy holds only in-frame clones and misses some; the assay was immunoSEQ multiplex PCR. There are fewer than 650,000 clones in the sample; 76% occur only once, and 10% to 15% lies in the top ten. The sample consisted of PBMCs. These receptors all come from a woman aged 40-49 years in good health. Some clones in this sample may be carry-over from other donors' samples.

As regards this clone: A much larger clone sits a single nucleotide away, making a read error possible. V usage is TRBV5-1 and J usage is TRBJ2-7; a weak D match, TRBD2 (6 bases). Looked up from germline, CDR1 is SGHRS and CDR2 is YFSETQ. The length of the CDR3 is 14 residues. V was clipped by 2 bases and J by 2 bases, with 11 bases between them. The CDR3 here is CASSFGGRTYEQYF. CDR3 coding DNA: TGCGCCAGCAGCTTTGGAGGGCGTACCTACGAGCAGTACTTC.

The chain employs TRBV9 and TRBJ2-1; 7 bases line up with TRBD2. The J segment lost 4 bases and the V segment lost 0 bases, leaving 4 bases of the junction unmatched. This CDR3 is built from 15 residues. The germline V gene has CDR1 SGDLS and CDR2 YYNGEE. The CDR3 DNA reads as TGTGCCAGCAGCGTAGCTCCGGGGGGATACAATGAGCAGTTCTTC. It encodes CASSVAPGGYNEQFF.

This chain links TRBV2 with TRBJ2-7; D gene unclear. CDR3 size: 12 residues. Trimming took 5 bases from V and 1 from J, leaving 6 bases between them. Germline CDR1 and CDR2: SNHLY and FYNNEI. The CDR3 spells CASSLESYEQYF. The CDR3 DNA sequence: TGTGCCAGCAGTCTGGAATCCTACGAGCAGTACTTC.

The chain links TRBV2 to TRBJ1-5; maybe TRBD1 (5 bases). Trimming removed 5 bases at V and 5 bases at J, with 13 bases between. Germline lookup yields CDR1 SNHLY and CDR2 FYNNEI. CDR3 length: 14 amino acids. CDR3 protein: CASSYQGGDQPQHF. The CDR3 DNA reads TGTGCCAGCAGTTATCAGGGAGGGGATCAGCCCCAGCATTTT.

The chain's CDR3 is CASSLVLSGQGGTDTQYF. The CDR3 DNA sequence: TGCGCCAGCAGCTTGGTGTTATCGGGGCAGGGGGGCACAGATACGCAGTATTTT. The chain is built from TRBV5-1 and TRBJ2-3; 7 bases align to TRBD1. Germline CDR1 and CDR2: SGHRS and YFSETQ. CDR3 length: 18 amino acids. V was pared by 0 bases and J by 1 base, with 11 bases of the junction left unmatched.

The J gene is TRBJ2-6, the V gene TRBV9; 10 bases are shared with TRBD1. The V and J ends lost 8 bases and 0 bases, in that order; junction bases with no gene match: 8. The germline CDR1 and CDR2 sequences are SGDLS and YYNGEE. This CDR3 spans 17 amino acids. The CDR3 DNA follows: TGTGCCAGTAACCGGGACAGGGGACACTCTGGGGCCAACGTCCTGACTTTC. Its protein is CASNRDRGHSGANVLTF.

The rearrangement uses TRBV4-1 and TRBJ2-2; TRBD2 matches 8 bases. Germline trimming cut 3 bases from V and 2 bases from J; bases unmatched to any gene: 8. This CDR3 has 17 amino acids. From germline, CDR1 is MGHRA and CDR2 YSYEKL. The CDR3 sequence is CASSHPREGRNTGELFF. In DNA form, the CDR3 reads TGCGCCAGCAGCCACCCACGGGAGGGCAGAAACACCGGGGAGCTGTTTTTT.

This chain links TRBV7-2 with TRBJ2-5, with TRBD2 matching over 9 bases. The CDR3 has 15 amino acids. CDR1 and CDR2 from the germline V gene are SGHTA and FQGNSA. With V trimmed by 4 bases and J by 3 bases, 6 bases remained unmatched. The CDR3 DNA reads as TGTGCCAGCAGCTCCCAGGTAGCGGGAGAAGAGACCCAGTACTTC. Its translation: CASSSQVAGEETQYF. The variable domain in full, completed from reference TRBV7-2 and TRBJ2-5, reads GAGVSQSPSNKVTEKGKDVELRCDPISGHTALYWYRQSLGQGLEFLIYFQGNSAPDKSGLPSDRFSAERTGGSVSTLTIQRTQQEDSAVYLCASSSQVAGEETQYFGPGTRLLVL.

The J gene is TRBJ2-1, the V gene TRBV21-1. TRBV21-1 is described as a pseudogene. This CDR3 spans 15 amino acids. The CDR3 nucleotides are TGTGCCAGCAGCCCCCGGATAGGTCCCCACAATGAGCAGTTCTTC. Protein sequence: CASSPRIGPHNEQFF.

About this clone: The sample carries other DNA sequences with the same CDR3. The genes are TRBV15 and TRBJ2-7, with D maybe TRBD2 (7 bases). The length of the CDR3 is 14 residues. The V gene lost 3 bases and the J gene lost 4 bases, with 13 bases spanning the gap. Germline values: CDR1 LNHNV, CDR2 YYDKDF (reference sequence). CDR3 in DNA: TGTGCCACCAGCAGGGGAGGGGGTGCTTACGAGCAGTACTTC. Amino acids: CATSRGGGAYEQYF.

Of note for this clone: With a far larger clone one base away, a read error is the likely cause. The V call is TRBV6-4, the J call TRBJ2-1, with TRBD2 matching 9 bases. The V gene's germline CDR1 is MRHNA and CDR2 SNTAGT. The CDR3 has 15 residues. The CDR3 nucleotides are TGTGCCAGCAGTGACGACGCGGGAGGGCAGGATGAGCAGCTCTTC. It specifies CASSDDAGGQDEQLF.

Remarks on this clone: It may be a read error: a sequence one base away is much more abundant. The chain carries TRBV28 and TRBJ1-2, with D uncertain. CDR3 length: 12 residues. CDR1 is MDHEN and CDR2 is SYDVKM in the germline V gene. CDR3 DNA: TGTGCCGGCAGCATACAAGGTTATGGCTACACCTTC. Translating gives CAGSIQGYGYTF.

The chain joins TRBV7-3 to TRBJ1-3, with unresolved D. Germline V gives CDR1 SGHTA, CDR2 FQGTGA. The V and J ends lost 4 bases and 7 bases respectively, with 8 bases between them. This CDR3 is built from 12 residues. The CDR3 nucleotides are TGTGCCAGCAGCTCGGGCGGTAACACCATATATTTT. Protein: CASSSGGNTIYF.

This clone was seen just once. This rearrangement joins TRBV10-3 to TRBJ2-2; no reliable D call. CDR1 ENHRY and CDR2 SYGVKD come from the germline V gene. The CDR3 contains 15 residues. Trimming cost V 4 bases and J 7 bases, with 16 bases left between them. In DNA, the CDR3 is TGTGCCATCAGTGCGGTCCTCAGTCCCGGCGGGGAGCTGTTTTTT. Encoded protein: CAISAVLSPGGELFF.

The chain joins TRBV11-2 to TRBJ1-3; TRBD1 is a possible D gene (5 bases). Germline values: CDR1 SGHAT, CDR2 FQNNGV. The CDR3 runs 16 residues. V was trimmed by 4 bases and J by 2 bases, leaving 15 bases between them. CDR3 loop: CASSSWGGRAGNTIYF. The CDR3 nucleotides read TGTGCCAGCAGCTCCTGGGGGGGAAGGGCTGGAAACACCATATATTTT.

The V call is TRBV7-7, the J call TRBJ2-3, with 15 bases aligning to TRBD2. With 5 bases clipped from V and 1 base from J, the junction kept 4 bases outside the gene matches. Germline lookup yields CDR1 SSHAT and CDR2 FNYEAQ (reference sequence). The length of the CDR3 is 17 residues. Here the CDR3 reads CASSRTSGRAGTDTQYF. For the CDR3, the DNA is TGTGCCAGCAGCCGGACTAGCGGGAGGGCCGGCACAGATACGCAGTATTTT. Combining the CDR3 with reference TRBV7-7 and TRBJ2-3 gives the whole variable domain GAGVSQSPRYKVTKRGQDVTLRCDPISSHATLYWYQQALGQGPEFLTYFNYEAQPDKSGLPSDRFSAERPEGSISTLTIQRTEQRDSAMYRCASSRTSGRAGTDTQYFGPGTRLTVL.

This clone was counted a few times. The chain carries TRBV11-3 and TRBJ2-7; D is perhaps TRBD2 (6 bases). Germline V gene lookup returns CDR1 SGHNT and CDR2 YENEEA. V lost 1 base and J lost 3, with 13 bases in between. The CDR3 runs to 15 residues. CDR3 sequence (DNA): TGTGCCAGCAGCTTAGGCCCCACTAGCTACTACGAGCAGTACTTC. Translating it yields CASSLGPTSYYEQYF. Full variable domain (outside the CDR3, taken from reference TRBV11-3 and TRBJ2-7): EAGVVQSPRYKIIEKKQPVAFWCNPISGHNTLYWYLQNLGQGPELLIRYENEEAVDDSQLPKDRFSAERLKGVDSTLKIQPAELGDSAVYLCASSLGPTSYYEQYFGPGTRLTVT.

The J gene is TRBJ2-7, the V gene TRBV10-3, with unresolved D. The CDR3 is 14 amino acids. Germline CDR1 ENHRY, CDR2 SYGVKD. V was pared by 3 bases and J by 12 bases, with 21 bases between. The CDR3 nucleotides are TGTGCCATCAGTGACGGATTAGGCGGAGATTGGGGGTACTTC. Encoded protein: CAISDGLGGDWGYF.

V and J are TRBV27 and TRBJ1-5; D ambiguous. Trimming left V 1 base short and J 1 base short, with 2 bases between. CDR1 and CDR2 (germline): MNHEY, SMNVEV (reference sequence). This CDR3 has 13 amino acids. The CDR3 loop reads CASSLFSNQPQHF. The DNA of the CDR3 is TGTGCCAGCAGTTTATTCAGCAATCAGCCCCAGCATTTT.

As to this clone: Possible read error: a much larger clone is one base away. V is TRBV29-1 and J is TRBJ2-7, with 8 nucleotides matching TRBD1. CDR1 is SQVTM, CDR2 ANQGSEA, per germline. Germline trimming cut 7 bases from V and 5 bases from J; bases unmatched to any gene: 10. This CDR3 comprises 13 residues. CDR3 in DNA: TGCAGCGGGGGGGTCAGGGGGCCCAACGAGCAGTACTTC. It codes for CSGGVRGPNEQYF.

V and J are TRBV6-5 and TRBJ1-2; a possible D gene is TRBD1 (5 bases). V was clipped by 5 bases and J by 8 bases, with 12 bases between them. This CDR3 is built from 12 residues. From germline, CDR1 is MNHEY and CDR2 SVGAGI. Written as DNA, the CDR3 is TGTGCCAGCAGTCTTCCAGGGAAGGGCTACACCTTC. Amino acid sequence: CASSLPGKGYTF.

This clone turned up a few times. This chain links TRBV6-5 with TRBJ2-7; tentatively, D is TRBD1 (5 bases). This CDR3 comprises 12 residues. V was shortened by 5 bases and J by 3 bases, with 8 bases between the two germline ends. Germline V gene lookup returns CDR1 MNHEY and CDR2 SVGAGI. The CDR3 DNA follows: TGTGCCAGCAGTCGAGACAGCTACGAGCAGTACTTC. Translation gives CASSRDSYEQYF.

This clone was observed once. This chain connects TRBV2 to TRBJ1-2; TRBD1 matches 8 bases. Looked up from germline, CDR1 is SNHLY and CDR2 is FYNNEI. Trimming took 6 bases from V and 7 from J; bases not matched to a gene: 1. The CDR3 totals 11 residues. The CDR3 DNA reads as TGTGCCAGCAGAACAGGGGGTGGCTACACCTTC. It yields the protein CASRTGGGYTF.

CDR3 sequence: CASSQDYREYEQYF. CDR3 nucleotides: TGTGCCAGCAGCCAAGACTACAGGGAGTACGAGCAGTACTTC. J is TRBJ2-7 and V is TRBV4-2; the D gene is possibly TRBD1 (6 bases). CDR1 LGHNA and CDR2 YNFKEQ come from the germline V gene. Trimming removed 0 bases from V and 4 bases from J, with 10 bases in between. The CDR3 has 14 residues.

As DNA, the CDR3 is TGTGCCAGCAGGCCCACTAGCGGGAGATCCTATGAGCAGTTCTTC. Encoded protein: CASRPTSGRSYEQFF. The J gene is TRBJ2-1, the V gene TRBV28; 11 nucleotides align to TRBD2. V gave up 6 bases and J gave up 8 bases; unmatched junction bases: 9. The CDR3 has 15 amino acids. From germline, CDR1 is MDHEN and CDR2 SYDVKM.

The chain is built from TRBV7-9 and TRBJ1-2; D is unclear. The CDR3 extends over 13 amino acids. V was clipped by 7 bases and J by 3 bases, with 12 bases between them. Germline values: CDR1 SEHNR, CDR2 FQNEAQ (reference sequence). This chain's CDR3 is CASTLTGDYGYTF. As DNA, the CDR3 is TGTGCCAGCACCCTGACCGGGGACTATGGCTACACCTTC.

This sequence joins TRBV10-1 and TRBJ1-2; D is perhaps TRBD1 (5 bases). This CDR3 comprises 13 residues. Germline CDR1 WNHNN, CDR2 SYGVQD (reference sequence). V shed 6 bases and J shed 2 bases, with 10 bases lying between them. Here the CDR3 reads CASSGGENYGYTF. In DNA form, the CDR3 reads TGCGCCAGCAGCGGGGGGGAGAACTATGGCTACACCTTC.

This clone was found a few times. The chain recombines TRBV28 with TRBJ2-5, with 7 bases lining up with TRBD2. The J call may be faulty, since TRBJ2-7 better matches the DNA end. The CDR3 covers 13 residues. Germline CDR1 reads MDHEN; CDR2 reads SYDVKM. CDR3 sequence reads: CASSFSGPYEQYF. As DNA, the CDR3 is TGTGCCAGCAGTTTTAGCGGGCCCTACGAGCAGTACTTC.

V and J are TRBV5-5 and TRBJ1-4; no clear D gene. The CDR3 is 14 residues long. The germline V and J ends were trimmed by 4 bases and 11 bases, with 18 bases remaining between them. In germline, CDR1 is SGHKS, CDR2 YYEKEE (reference sequence). The CDR3 sequence is CASSPPRAVRKLFF. CDR3 DNA sequence: TGTGCCAGCAGCCCCCCTAGGGCCGTGAGGAAACTGTTTTTT.

CDR3 sequence: CASSVGTDPRGEQFF. The DNA for the CDR3 is TGTGCCAGCAGCGTCGGGACCGACCCACGGGGTGAGCAGTTCTTC. The chain couples TRBV9 to TRBJ2-1; perhaps D is TRBD1 or TRBD2 (5 bases each). The CDR3 totals 15 residues. Germline lookup yields CDR1 SGDLS and CDR2 YYNGEE. V was clipped by 2 bases and J by 9 bases, with 18 bases between them. The whole variable domain, remainder taken from reference TRBV9 and TRBJ2-1, is DSGVTQTPKHLITATGQRVTLRCSPRSGDLSVYWYQQSLDQGLQFLIQYYNGEERAKGNILERFSAQQFPDLHSELNLSSLELGDSALYFCASSVGTDPRGEQFFGPGTRLTVL.